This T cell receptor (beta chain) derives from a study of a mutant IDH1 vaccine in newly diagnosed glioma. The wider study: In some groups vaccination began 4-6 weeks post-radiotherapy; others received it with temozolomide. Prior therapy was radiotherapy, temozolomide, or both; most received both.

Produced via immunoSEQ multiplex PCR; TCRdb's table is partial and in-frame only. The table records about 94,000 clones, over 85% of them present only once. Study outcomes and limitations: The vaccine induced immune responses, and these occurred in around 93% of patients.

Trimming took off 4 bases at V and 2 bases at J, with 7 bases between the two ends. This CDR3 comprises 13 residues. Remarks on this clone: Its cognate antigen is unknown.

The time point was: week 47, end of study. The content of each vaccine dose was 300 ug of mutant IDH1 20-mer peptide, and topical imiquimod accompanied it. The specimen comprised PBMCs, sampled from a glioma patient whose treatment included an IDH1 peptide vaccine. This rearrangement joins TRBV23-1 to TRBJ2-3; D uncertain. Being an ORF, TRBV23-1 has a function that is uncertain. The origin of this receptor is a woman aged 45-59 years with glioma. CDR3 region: CASSPPLTDTQYF. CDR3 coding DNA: TGCGCCAGCAGTCCGCCCCTCACAGATACGCAGTATTTT.